This T cell receptor beta chain was sequenced in a study of identical twins (dated by TCRdb to about 2016). Study-wide context: To test whether fetal clonotypes persist, this study deep-sequenced TCR alpha and beta repertoires from monozygotic twins, from unrelated adults of various ages, and from cord blood. To rule out contamination, the twin experiments were replicated at different times with different library preparation protocols. Results and caveats for the whole study, not just this receptor: Zero-insertion analyses could be partly confounded by invariant T cells such as MAIT and iNKT, though diverse VJ usage argued against such confounding for most clonotypes. Fewer insertions were carried by abundant cord blood beta clonotypes; a weaker similar trend was observed in young adult naive repertoires, while no such trend was observed in memory repertoires. A weaker excess of twin sharing was found in beta out-of-frame sequences because the signal-to-noise ratio was lowered by fewer shared sequences. Compared with coincidental sharing between unrelated individuals, out-of-frame TCR alpha sequences shared between twins showed an excess of sequences with low generation probability. Recombination models systematically underestimated out-of-frame TCR alpha sharing in monozygotic twins but agreed with sharing between unrelated individuals. Because the same donors could not be followed over many years, conclusions were based on cross-sectional statistical analysis.

Library preparation was by 5' RACE. The listed sequencing device is Illumina HiSeq 2000. A universal primer binding site was introduced by template switching, and a unique molecular identifier was present in the final cDNA, enabling accurate counting of TCR cDNA molecules. Specific primers in the conserved constant-segment region were used to synthesize first-strand cDNA for the TCR alpha and beta chains. Each cDNA library was double barcoded, with a SMART-Mk sample barcode plus Illumina barcodes, to control for contamination. TruSeq adapter sequences, together with Illumina sample barcodes, were added in two successive PCR steps. The TCR alpha and beta cDNA libraries were sequenced on the Illumina HiSeq platform using custom primers. From the authors' description of their analysis: Unique molecular identifiers were extracted from raw reads with MiGEC, and CDR3 positions were determined with MiXCR. Recombination models were inferred per individual with the repgenHMM and IGoR tools using an EM algorithm. Shared clonotypes were analyzed with the tcR package in R, and sharing was normalized by the product of cloneset sizes. Out-of-frame nonproductive sequences were analyzed to study raw recombination free of thymic and clonal selection effects. The public reads were run again by TCRdb, first through fastp at Q25 and then through MiXCR, and only productive beta chains were kept. Each record represents a unique CDR3 protein, reported with the most common genes and DNA among its rows. TCRdb's processing, not the authors' own work, is the source of the V and J calls. Across this sample there are some 1,700,000 distinct CDR3 sequences, with around 29% seen only once. Of the sample, 0.25% to 0.3% falls within the top ten clones.

All donors were healthy Caucasians. This clonotype appeared once. Its specific antigen is unknown. No clone much larger than this one lies a single base away; base qualities are absent. Material: cord blood. This TCR derives from a newborn girl in good health.

The CDR3 region reads CSARVGHIGDTQYF. The DNA reads as follows: TGCAGTGCTAGAGTTGGACATATTGGAGATACGCAGTATTTT. The chain is assembled from TRBV20-1 and TRBJ2-3; a tentative D call is TRBD1 (5 bases match). From cysteine to phenylalanine, the CDR3 is 14 amino acids long. Kept here is only the CDR3 DNA, which spans 42 bases and is read in frame from base 1. V gives up 1 base and J gives up 5 bases, and the segment between their germline ends measures 13 bases. Sequences DFQATT (CDR1) and SNEGSKA (CDR2) are obtained from the germline V gene (reference sequence).